This TCR beta chain was identified in a study of blood T cell repertoires in COVID-19. Whole-study context: The United States, Italy and Spain provided the acute and convalescent COVID-19 samples. T cells, B-cell-depleted T cells, or PBMCs provided the cDNA or gDNA that served as material.

Per the study methods: Estimates of nucleated cell counts were drawn from the amplification of reference gene primers. Profiled with immunoSEQ multiplex PCR; TCRdb holds only in-frame clones, not every one. That table furnishes V, J and clone size, whereas the DNA furnished D and trimming. The sample consists of 150,000 to 180,000 clones, around 87% of them appearing once. This receptor was identified in a middle-aged woman with acute or convalescent COVID-19. The sequenced sample was peripheral blood.

This CDR3 is CASSLDAGGFEAFF. The CDR3 bases are TGTGCCAGCAGCTTAGATGCAGGGGGCTTCGAAGCTTTCTTT. J is TRBJ1-1 and V is TRBV7-9, with 8 bases aligning to TRBD1. V lost 1 base, J lost 8 bases, and 6 bases stayed unmatched. CDR1 SEHNR and CDR2 FQNEAQ come from the germline V gene (reference sequence). This CDR3 comprises 14 residues.